The source of this T cell receptor (beta chain) is a study of T cell clones after liver transplantation. Data came from immunoSEQ multiplex PCR; TCRdb stores just in-frame clones and leaves some out. The sample has roughly 19,000 clones; approximately 90% are singletons. The length of the CDR3 is 15 residues. Germline values: CDR1 SGHNT, CDR2 YYREEE (reference sequence). The V and J ends lost 5 bases and 1 base respectively, with 15 bases between them. In regard to this clone: The antigen is undetermined.

Overall study results and limits: Conclusions were preliminary, with small, heterogeneous patient groups.

This clonotype originated in a human patient who received a liver transplant. Some T cells here may be from the graft donor. The rearrangement joins TRBV5-4 to TRBJ1-1, with D possibly TRBD1 on 5 matching bases. The sequenced sample was CD8+ T cells from blood, obtained roughly 3.5 years after liver transplant. The CDR3 DNA reads TGTGCCAGCAGTCGGATGCAGGGCGAGAACACTGAAGCTTTCTTT. Translated, it gives CASSRMQGENTEAFF.